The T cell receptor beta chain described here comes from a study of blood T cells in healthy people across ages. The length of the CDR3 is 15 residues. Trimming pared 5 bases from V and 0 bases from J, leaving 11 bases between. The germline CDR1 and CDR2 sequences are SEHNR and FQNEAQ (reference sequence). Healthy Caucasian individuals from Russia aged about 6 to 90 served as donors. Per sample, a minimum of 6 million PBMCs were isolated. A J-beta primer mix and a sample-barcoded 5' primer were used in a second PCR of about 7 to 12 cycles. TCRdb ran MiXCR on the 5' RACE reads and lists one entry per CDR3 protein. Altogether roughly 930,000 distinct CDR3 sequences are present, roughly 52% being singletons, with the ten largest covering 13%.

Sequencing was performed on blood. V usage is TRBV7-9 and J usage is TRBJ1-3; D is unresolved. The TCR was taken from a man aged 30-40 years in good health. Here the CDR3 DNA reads TGTGCCAGCAGCCCTTCAGTGCCCTCTGGAAACACCATATATTTT. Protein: CASSPSVPSGNTIYF.